This TCR beta chain was sequenced for a study of blood T cell repertoires in COVID-19. Study in general: There were acute and convalescent COVID-19 samples, and they came from the United States, Italy and Spain. The analysed material was cDNA or gDNA that came from T cells, B-cell-depleted T cells, or PBMCs.

The authors' processing: Amplifying reference gene primers gave estimates of nucleated cell counts. Profiled with immunoSEQ multiplex PCR; TCRdb holds only in-frame clones, not every one. V and J calls and clone size are copied from that table; D and trimming were computed from the DNA. The profile shows about 130,000 clones, roughly 83% of them singletons. This CDR3 is 14 amino acids long. The V end was cut by 0 bases, the J end by 7 bases, with 11 bases between. Germline V gene lookup returns CDR1 SGHRS and CDR2 YFSETQ. The clonotype comes from a woman of 80 years or more with acute or convalescent COVID-19. What was sequenced was peripheral blood. The rearrangement joins TRBV5-1 to TRBJ2-1, with no clear D. This chain's CDR3 is CASSLESPRNEQFF. Written as DNA, the CDR3 is TGCGCCAGCAGCTTGGAATCGCCGAGGAATGAGCAGTTCTTC. Filled out from reference TRBV5-1 and TRBJ2-1, the complete variable domain reads KAGVTQTPRYLIKTRGQQVTLSCSPISGHRSVSWYQQTPGQGLQFLFEYFSETQRNKGNFPGRFSGRQFSNSRSEMNVSTLELGDSALYLCASSLESPRNEQFFGPGTRLTVL.